This T cell receptor (beta chain) was retrieved from a study of blood T cell repertoires in COVID-19 (dated by TCRdb to the early 2020s). In the study overall: Collaborator samples came from the United States, Italy and Spain and covered acute and convalescent phases of COVID-19. The material from the prospective study consisted of cDNA or gDNA derived from T cells, B-cell-depleted T cells, or PBMCs. Deeply sampled blood TCRbeta repertoires from subjects exposed to, actively infected with, or recovered from COVID-19 were included in the dataset. The repertoires were released in a freely available public database meant as a resource for research on the immune response to SARS-CoV-2. The samples were drawn from the first 160 participants of the ongoing ImmuneRACE study and from some 1,300 subjects provided by 6 global collaborators. Nearly every sample came with metadata listing a de-identified subject ID, COVID-19 status, age in years and sex. Where available, HLA class I and class II types were taken from metadata supplied by the sample provider and were not determined by assay-based typing.

TCRbeta CDR3 regions were amplified from genomic DNA by means of the immunoSEQ Assay, a bias-controlled multiplex PCR. The source study handled its data this way. The number of nucleated cells in each sample was estimated from the amplification of reference gene primers within the assay. Sequence reads were collapsed and filtered to measure the absolute abundance of every unique TCRbeta CDR3 rearrangement. For each sample, productive Simpson clonality was calculated by taking the square root of Simpson's diversity index across productive rearrangements. This immuneACCESS table, as held by TCRdb, lists in-frame sequences with V and J called but not all clones. Of the missing ones, under half trace to an unresolved V gene in checked studies; the others have no known cause. V, J and clone size derive from that table, while D and trimming were established from the DNA sequence. For this sample the table gives some 140,000 clones, of which roughly 80% were detected only once. The top ten clones comprise 3% to 3.5% of the sample.

Concerning this clone: This clone's antigen is unknown. Base qualities are not provided; no much larger clone lies one nucleotide away.

Broader findings and caveats from the paper: The amount of clinical and demographic metadata varied by source and participant and was provided uncurated.

The collaborating institutions used their own protocols to collect whole blood in K2EDTA tubes. For TCRbeta analysis, collaborators shipped samples as frozen whole blood, isolated PBMCs, or DNA extracted from either of those sample types. The TCR comes from a woman aged 80 or older with acute or convalescent COVID-19. Input material: peripheral blood.

The CDR3 is CAISEERGPGYQETQYF. The sequence in DNA is TGTGCCATCAGTGAGGAGAGGGGGCCAGGATACCAAGAGACCCAGTACTTC. The sequence joins TRBV10-3 to TRBJ2-5; the junction holds 7 bases that match TRBD1. Via the germline V gene, CDR1 is ENHRY and CDR2 SYGVKD. The germline V and J ends show losses of 2 bases and 0 bases respectively, and no gene match explains 9 bases of the junction. The CDR3, cysteine through phenylalanine, is 17 amino acids long. The only DNA kept is the CDR3, 51 bases in frame from the first base.